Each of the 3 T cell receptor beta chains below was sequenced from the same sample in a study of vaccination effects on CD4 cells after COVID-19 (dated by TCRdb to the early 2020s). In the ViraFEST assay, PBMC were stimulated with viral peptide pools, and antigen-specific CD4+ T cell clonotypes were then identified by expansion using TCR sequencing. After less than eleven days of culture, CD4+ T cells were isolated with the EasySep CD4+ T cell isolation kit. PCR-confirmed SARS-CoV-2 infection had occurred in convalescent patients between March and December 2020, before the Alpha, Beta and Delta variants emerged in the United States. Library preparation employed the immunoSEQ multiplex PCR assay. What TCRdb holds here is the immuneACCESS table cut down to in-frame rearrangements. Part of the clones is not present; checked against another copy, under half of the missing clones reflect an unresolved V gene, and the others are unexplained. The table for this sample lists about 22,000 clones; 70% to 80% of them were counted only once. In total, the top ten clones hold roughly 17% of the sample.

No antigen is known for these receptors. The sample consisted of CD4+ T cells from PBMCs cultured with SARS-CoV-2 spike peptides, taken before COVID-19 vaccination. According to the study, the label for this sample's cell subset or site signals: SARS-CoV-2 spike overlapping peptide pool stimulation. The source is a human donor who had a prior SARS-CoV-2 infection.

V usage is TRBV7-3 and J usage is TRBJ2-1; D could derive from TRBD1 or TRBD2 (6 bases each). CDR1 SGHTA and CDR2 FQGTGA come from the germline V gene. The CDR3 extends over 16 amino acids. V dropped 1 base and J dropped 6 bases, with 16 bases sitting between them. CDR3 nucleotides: TGTGCCAGCAGCTTAAGGGGTGGGGGGCACCTCAATGAGCAGTTCTTC. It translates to CASSLRGGGHLNEQFF.

As DNA, the CDR3 is TGCGCCAGCAGCCAAGATTGGCGGGGAACAGCGCAGTATTTT. This gives the protein CASSQDWRGTAQYF. The chain couples TRBV4-3 to TRBJ2-3; TRBD2 might be the D (6 bases). With 0 bases removed from V and 10 bases from J, the gap between germline ends came to 14 bases. The CDR3 loop spans 14 amino acids. The germline gives CDR1 LGHNA, CDR2 YSLEER.

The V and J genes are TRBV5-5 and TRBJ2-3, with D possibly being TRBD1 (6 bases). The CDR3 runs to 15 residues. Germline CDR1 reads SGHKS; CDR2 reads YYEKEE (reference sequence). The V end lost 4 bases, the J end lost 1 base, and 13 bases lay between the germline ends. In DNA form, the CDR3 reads TGTGCCAGCAGCGGATGGCGGACAGGCACAGATACGCAGTATTTT. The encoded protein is CASSGWRTGTDTQYF.